Below are 31 T cell receptor beta chains sequenced from a single sample in a study of OX40 agonist ivuxolimab in advanced cancers. Produced via immunoSEQ multiplex PCR; TCRdb's table is partial and in-frame only. Of more than 45,000 clones in the sample, around nine tenths are singletons; the top ten hold about 11%. The source was CD4+ or CD8+ T cells sorted from blood, collected in a trial of the OX40 agonist ivuxolimab. Source of these receptors: an adult with an advanced solid tumor such as melanoma, head and neck, liver or kidney cancer.

The chain recombines TRBV6-6 with TRBJ1-3, with D hard to call. Trimming pared 3 bases from V and 2 bases from J, leaving 14 bases between. Germline CDR1 MNHNY, CDR2 SVGAGI (reference sequence). The CDR3 consists of 16 residues. The CDR3 spells CASSYSAGNTGNTIYF. The CDR3 DNA sequence: TGTGCCAGCAGTTATTCCGCGGGGAATACTGGAAACACCATATATTTT.

The rearrangement links TRBV27 to TRBJ2-7, with 7 bases that match TRBD2. The ends lost 5 bases at V and 3 bases at J; junction bases unmatched: 7. Germline CDR1 MNHEY, CDR2 SMNVEV (reference sequence). The CDR3 is 14 amino acids. This CDR3 is CASSPAGEGYEQYF. The DNA for the CDR3 is TGTGCCAGCAGTCCCGCGGGGGAGGGCTACGAGCAGTACTTC.

V and J are TRBV4-1 and TRBJ1-3; D is uncertain. This CDR3 has 13 residues. Germline V lookup: CDR1 MGHRA, CDR2 YSYEKL. V gave up 0 bases and J gave up 4 bases, with 4 bases separating them. CDR3 in amino acids: CASSQETGNTIYF. CDR3 coding DNA: TGCGCCAGCAGCCAAGAGACAGGAAACACCATATATTTT.

This sequence joins TRBV19 and TRBJ1-5; D not resolved. This CDR3 spans 13 amino acids. V shed 5 bases and J shed 3 bases, with 8 bases lying between them. CDR1 and CDR2 from the germline V gene are LNHDA and SQIVND (reference sequence). CDR3 region: CASSPTTNQPQHF. The CDR3 bases are TGTGCCAGTAGTCCGACGACCAATCAGCCCCAGCATTTT.

The chain carries TRBV9 and TRBJ1-2; 7 bases match TRBD1. V gave up 3 bases and J gave up 3 bases; unmatched junction bases: 5. CDR1 SGDLS and CDR2 YYNGEE come from the germline V gene. This CDR3 is 14 amino acids long. The CDR3 loop is CASSEGDSYYGYTF. Here the CDR3 DNA reads TGTGCCAGCAGCGAGGGGGACAGTTACTATGGCTACACCTTC.

The chain links TRBV27 to TRBJ2-5; D might be TRBD1 (5 bases). V lost 2 bases to trimming and J lost 1 base, with 11 bases between them. CDR1 is MNHEY and CDR2 is SMNVEV in the germline V gene (reference sequence). This CDR3 spans 15 amino acids. CDR3 DNA sequence: TGTGCCAGCAGTTTAGAAGGGGCAGGCCAAGAGACCCAGTACTTC. It is translated as CASSLEGAGQETQYF.

The chain combines TRBV5-4 with TRBJ2-2; 11 nucleotides agree with TRBD2. The CDR3 sequence is 13 residues long. V dropped 8 bases and J dropped 6; count of bases not matched to a gene: 3. Germline V lookup: CDR1 SGHNT, CDR2 YYREEE (reference sequence). The chain's CDR3 is CASSGGAPGELFF. The CDR3 DNA reads as TGTGCCAGTAGCGGGGGGGCCCCCGGGGAGCTGTTTTTT.

In the case of this clone: One end of the junction varies from germline; a read error may be responsible. The genes are TRBV9 and TRBJ2-7, with D possibly matching TRBD2 (5 bases). CDR3 length equals 16 residues. Germline assignment: CDR1 SGDLS and CDR2 YYNGEE. The CDR3 coding sequence is TGTGCCAGCAGCGGTAGGATCGAGGGAGATGGCTACGGGCAGTACTTC. This sequence encodes CASSGRIEGDGYGQYF.

This chain joins TRBV7-3 and TRBJ2-6; 11 bases align to TRBD1. V shed 2 bases and J 2 bases; nucleotides not matched to a gene: 2. Germline-derived CDR1 and CDR2 are SGHTA and FQGTGA. This CDR3 comprises 17 residues. CDR3 sequence reads: CASSLWDRGAGANVLTF. The CDR3 region has the DNA TGTGCCAGCAGCTTATGGGACAGGGGGGCTGGGGCCAACGTCCTGACTTTC.

J is TRBJ2-7 and V is TRBV15, with 8 positions matching TRBD1. This CDR3 contains 15 residues. Unmatched junction bases numbered 15, after V lost 11 bases and J lost 3 bases. Germline-derived CDR1 and CDR2 are LNHNV and YYDKDF (reference sequence). The CDR3, as DNA: TGTGCCGGACCACCCTCGGGACAGGTCTACTACGAGCAGTACTTC. Protein product: CAGPPSGQVYYEQYF. Based on the CDR3 plus reference TRBV15 and TRBJ2-7, the full variable domain is DAMVIQNPRYQVTQFGKPVTLSCSQTLNHNVMYWYQQKSSQAPKLLFHYYDKDFNNEADTPDNFQSRRPNTSFCFLDIRSPGLGDTAMYLCAGPPSGQVYYEQYFGPGTRLTVT.

The V gene is TRBV27, the J gene TRBJ1-2; D perhaps matches TRBD1 (5 bases). Trimming cost V 6 bases and J 5 bases, with 16 bases left between them. Germline-derived CDR1 and CDR2 are MNHEY and SMNVEV (reference sequence). This CDR3 spans 14 amino acids. The DNA for the CDR3 is TGTGCCAGCAGGGCGGGGTCCGCAGGGTATGGCTACACCTTC. Translated, it gives CASRAGSAGYGYTF.

V and J are TRBV7-9 and TRBJ2-7, with D possibly matching TRBD1 (5 bases). Germline V CDR1 and CDR2: SEHNR, FQNEAQ (reference sequence). V gave up 5 bases and J gave up 6 bases, with 14 bases separating them. The CDR3 length is 13 residues. The CDR3: CASSPQGTSEQYF. The CDR3 region has the DNA TGTGCCAGCAGCCCTCAGGGTACGAGCGAGCAGTACTTC.

This clone has only a few counts. The gene calls are TRBV27 and TRBJ2-1; the match to TRBD1 covers 10 bases. Trimming at V came to 5 bases and at J to 7 bases, leaving 8 bases not matched to a gene. This CDR3 is 15 amino acids long. Germline lookup yields CDR1 MNHEY and CDR2 SMNVEV (reference sequence). The chain's CDR3 is CASSQRTGGRNEQFF. The CDR3 bases are TGTGCCAGCAGTCAGAGGACAGGGGGTAGGAATGAGCAGTTCTTC.

The chain couples TRBV10-3 to TRBJ2-5, with 8 positions matching TRBD1. This CDR3 has 14 amino acids. The germline CDR1 and CDR2 sequences are ENHRY and SYGVKD. Trimming removed 7 bases from V and 5 bases from J; junction bases left unmatched: 9. The CDR3 loop reads CAITSDRAAETQYF. The CDR3, as DNA: TGTGCCATCACCTCGGACAGGGCGGCGGAGACCCAGTACTTC.

This chain links TRBV2 with TRBJ2-7; the D gene is possibly TRBD1 (6 bases). The germline V gene has CDR1 SNHLY and CDR2 FYNNEI. This CDR3 is built from 12 residues. Trimming took off 3 bases at V and 5 bases at J, with 8 bases between the two ends. The CDR3 coding sequence is TGTGCCAGCAGTGAGGGGGCAGACGAGCAGTACTTC. Translating it yields CASSEGADEQYF.

J is TRBJ2-7 and V is TRBV10-2; D call uncertain. Between the trimmed V and J ends, which lost 6 bases and 5 bases, there was a span of 11 bases. The CDR3 sequence is 12 residues long. Germline V gene sequence: CDR1 WSHSY, CDR2 SAAADI. DNA for the CDR3: TGCGCCAGCAGGAACCCAATGGACGAGCAGTACTTC. It encodes CASRNPMDEQYF.

The chain has TRBV9 and TRBJ2-7, with D perhaps given as TRBD1 or TRBD2 (5 bases each). Germline assignment: CDR1 SGDLS and CDR2 YYNGEE. V dropped 3 bases and J dropped 5 bases, with 21 bases sitting between them. The CDR3 has 16 residues. CDR3 DNA: TGTGCCAGCAGCGCCCGACCCGGGGACGGCGAGGACGAGCAGTACTTC. Amino acids: CASSARPGDGEDEQYF. The whole variable domain, remainder taken from reference TRBV9 and TRBJ2-7, is DSGVTQTPKHLITATGQRVTLRCSPRSGDLSVYWYQQSLDQGLQFLIQYYNGEERAKGNILERFSAQQFPDLHSELNLSSLELGDSALYFCASSARPGDGEDEQYFGPGTRLTVT.

V and J are TRBV9 and TRBJ2-1; 7 nucleotides match TRBD1. Trimming took 4 bases from V and 6 from J; bases not matched to a gene: 10. Germline-derived CDR1 and CDR2 are SGDLS and YYNGEE. This CDR3 spans 15 amino acids. In DNA, the CDR3 is TGTGCCAGCAGCATCCGGGACAGTCATCTCAATGAGCAGTTCTTC. Translating it yields CASSIRDSHLNEQFF.

This sequence joins TRBV5-1 and TRBJ2-3, with D perhaps TRBD1 (6 bases). The germline V and J ends were trimmed by 2 bases and 0 bases, with 13 bases remaining between them. The CDR3 contains 16 residues. The germline gives CDR1 SGHRS, CDR2 YFSETQ. This chain's CDR3 is CASSFRQGISTDTQYF. The CDR3, as DNA: TGCGCCAGCAGCTTTCGCCAGGGGATTAGCACAGATACGCAGTATTTT.

The V and J genes are TRBV29-1 and TRBJ1-3; tentative D call: TRBD1 (6 bases). The V gene lost 8 bases and the J gene lost 0 bases, with 14 bases spanning the gap. The CDR3 has 14 residues. Germline CDR1 is SQVTM and CDR2 is ANQGSEA. CDR3 DNA sequence: TGCAGCTCGCGCGGGGGCCTCTCTGGAAACACCATATATTTT. Translated: CSSRGGLSGNTIYF.

This clone was counted only a few times. The chain recombines TRBV4-3 with TRBJ2-7; D ambiguous. The CDR3 loop spans 15 amino acids. Germline lookup yields CDR1 LGHNA and CDR2 YSLEER. Trimming removed 1 base at V and 3 bases at J, with 13 bases between. The CDR3 DNA is TGCGCCAGCAGCCAAGGTCAGGATGTAAGCTACGAGCAGTACTTC. This translates into CASSQGQDVSYEQYF.

This sequence joins TRBV7-9 and TRBJ1-2; the match to TRBD1 covers 10 bases. Germline values: CDR1 SEHNR, CDR2 FQNEAQ (reference sequence). There are 16 residues in the CDR3. The V segment lost 4 bases and the J segment 4 bases; nucleotides outside the gene matches: 9. CDR3 in amino acids: CASSSSSGQGLYGYTF. Here the CDR3 DNA reads TGTGCCAGCAGCTCGTCTTCGGGACAGGGGCTCTATGGCTACACCTTC.

This clone was seen more than once but under ten times. V is TRBV5-6 and J is TRBJ2-1; D is perhaps TRBD2 (6 bases). The CDR3 spans 16 residues. Trimming took 3 bases from V and 0 from J, leaving 13 bases between them. The V gene's germline CDR1 is SGHDT and CDR2 YYEEEE. In DNA, the CDR3 is TGTGCCAGCAGCTGGCGGGACGGCAGCTCCTACAATGAGCAGTTCTTC. Encoded protein: CASSWRDGSSYNEQFF.

The J gene is TRBJ1-5, the V gene TRBV27, with D unresolved. The V gene's germline CDR1 is MNHEY and CDR2 SMNVEV (reference sequence). The V and J ends lost 3 bases and 0 bases respectively, with 9 bases between them. The length of the CDR3 is 15 residues. The CDR3 is CASSFTIDSNQPQHF. CDR3 coding DNA: TGTGCCAGCAGTTTTACGATAGATAGCAATCAGCCCCAGCATTTT.

The gene calls are TRBV9 and TRBJ1-2; TRBD1 matches 7 bases. There are 14 residues in the CDR3. The ends lost 2 bases at V and 3 bases at J; junction bases unmatched: 4. CDR1 and CDR2 (germline): SGDLS, YYNGEE. CDR3 sequence (DNA): TGTGCCAGCAGCGTCAGGGGGTCCGACTATGGCTACACCTTC. Translated: CASSVRGSDYGYTF.

This clone was observed a handful of times. The V and J genes are TRBV19 and TRBJ2-1; TRBD1 is a possible D gene (5 bases). The germline V gene encodes CDR1 LNHDA and CDR2 SQIVND (reference sequence). The CDR3 extends over 14 amino acids. V lost 5 bases to trimming and J lost 2 bases, with 10 bases between them. CDR3 bases: TGTGCCAGTAGTTTGGACACCGCCTACAATGAGCAGTTCTTC. This translates into CASSLDTAYNEQFF.

The J gene is TRBJ2-3, the V gene TRBV10-1, with TRBD2 identical over 9 bases. Per germline, CDR1 WNHNN and CDR2 SYGVQD (reference sequence). Unmatched junction bases numbered 6, after V lost 6 bases and J lost 5 bases. The CDR3 has 14 residues. The CDR3 sequence: CASRIGRGGDTQYF. CDR3 DNA: TGCGCCAGCAGAATCGGGCGGGGGGGAGATACGCAGTATTTT.

The gene calls are TRBV28 and TRBJ2-2; D is unclear. Trimming stripped 1 base from V and 7 bases from J, with 4 bases between. The CDR3 contains 12 residues. Germline-derived CDR1 and CDR2 are MDHEN and SYDVKM. The CDR3 is CASSLYYGELFF. For the CDR3, the DNA is TGTGCCAGCAGTTTATATTACGGGGAGCTGTTTTTT.

Concerning this clone itself: The sample carries other DNA sequences with the same CDR3. The chain recombines TRBV7-2 with TRBJ1-1; D is ambiguous. Germline assignment: CDR1 SGHTA and CDR2 FQGNSA. Between the trimmed V and J ends, which lost 5 bases and 0 bases, there was a span of 10 bases. This CDR3 is 14 amino acids long. CDR3 DNA: TGTGCCAGCAGCCCGACGGGAATGAACACTGAAGCTTTCTTT. Protein sequence: CASSPTGMNTEAFF.

The chain carries TRBV7-6 and TRBJ1-3, with a possible D match to TRBD1 (6 bases). V shed 6 bases and J shed 7 bases, with 19 bases lying between them. The CDR3 runs 15 residues. Germline values: CDR1 SGHVS, CDR2 FNYEAQ. The CDR3: CASSPPGDQGNTIYF. CDR3 coding DNA: TGTGCCAGCAGTCCCCCCGGGGACCAGGGGAACACCATATATTTT.

The chain couples TRBV10-3 to TRBJ1-4; 10 bases agree with TRBD1. Losses at the gene ends were 4 bases for V and 8 bases for J; bases not matched to a gene: 4. CDR3 length: 14 amino acids. Germline V gene sequence: CDR1 ENHRY, CDR2 SYGVKD. The CDR3 loop is CAISGDRGIEKLFF. As DNA, the CDR3 is TGTGCCATCAGTGGGGACAGGGGAATAGAAAAACTGTTTTTT.